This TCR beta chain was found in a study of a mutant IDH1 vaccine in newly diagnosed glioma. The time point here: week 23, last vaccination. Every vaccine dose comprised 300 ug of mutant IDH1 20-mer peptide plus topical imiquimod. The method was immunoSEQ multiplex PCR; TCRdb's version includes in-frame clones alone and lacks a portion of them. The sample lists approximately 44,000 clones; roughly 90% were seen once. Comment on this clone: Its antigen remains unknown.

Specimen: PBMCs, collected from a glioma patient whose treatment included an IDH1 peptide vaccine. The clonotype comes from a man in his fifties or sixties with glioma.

The CDR3 loop is CASSTSGLRGQSGNTIYF. CDR3 bases: TGTGCCAGCAGCACCTCTGGTTTGAGGGGGCAATCGGGAAACACCATATATTTT. V and J are TRBV13 and TRBJ1-3; 7 nucleotides agree with TRBD1. V lost 5 bases, J lost 4 bases, and 17 bases stayed unmatched. Germline lookup yields CDR1 PRHDT and CDR2 FYEKMQ (reference sequence). This CDR3 is 18 amino acids long.